This T cell receptor beta chain was captured in a study of T cell changes during pregnancy in multiple sclerosis. This CDR3 region has 16 residues. With 0 bases clipped from V and 0 bases from J, the junction kept 3 bases outside the gene matches. CDR1 is LGHNA and CDR2 is YSLEER in the germline V gene. Clones were read by immunoSEQ multiplex PCR, and TCRdb kept only the in-frame ones, dropping some. The sample lists about 38,000 clones; 80% to 95% were seen once. The TCR originated in a female donor with multiple sclerosis, enrolled in a pregnancy study. The sequenced sample was CD8+ T cells from peripheral blood mononuclear cells, obtained in the third trimester of pregnancy. This chain joins TRBV4-3 and TRBJ2-7; 9 bases are a match to TRBD2. As DNA, the CDR3 is TGCGCCAGCAGCCAAGAGGTGACTAGCGGCTCCTACGAGCAGTACTTC. Protein product: CASSQEVTSGSYEQYF.